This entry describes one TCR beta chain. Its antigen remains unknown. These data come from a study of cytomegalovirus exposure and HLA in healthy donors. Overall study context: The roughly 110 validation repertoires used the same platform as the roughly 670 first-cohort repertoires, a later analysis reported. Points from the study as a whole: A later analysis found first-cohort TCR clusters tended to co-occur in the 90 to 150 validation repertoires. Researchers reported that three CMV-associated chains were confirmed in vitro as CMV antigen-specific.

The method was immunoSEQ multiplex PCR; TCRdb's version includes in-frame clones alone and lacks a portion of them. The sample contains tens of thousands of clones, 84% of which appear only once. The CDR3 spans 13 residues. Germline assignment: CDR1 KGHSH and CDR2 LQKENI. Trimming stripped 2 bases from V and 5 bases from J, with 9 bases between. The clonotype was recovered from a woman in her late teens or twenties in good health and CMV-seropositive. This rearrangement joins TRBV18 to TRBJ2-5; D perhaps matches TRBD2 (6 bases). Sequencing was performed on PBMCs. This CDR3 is CASSPAGRETQYF. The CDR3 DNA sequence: TGTGCCAGCTCACCAGCGGGGAGGGAGACCCAGTACTTC.